What follows are 2 T cell receptor beta chains derived from one specimen sequenced in a study of blood T cell repertoires in COVID-19. Sequencing was performed with immunoSEQ multiplex PCR; in TCRdb, only in-frame clones are kept and a portion is missing. The sample has about 480,000 clones; around 90% are singletons. Sequenced input: peripheral blood. All receptors come from a woman between 45 and 65 years old with COVID-19, enrolled during active disease.

The chain recombines TRBV7-9 with TRBJ2-3; maybe TRBD2 (6 bases). The CDR3 contains 14 residues. V was clipped by 4 bases and J by 1 base, with 9 bases between them. Germline CDR1 reads SEHNR; CDR2 reads FQNEAQ (reference sequence). The CDR3, as DNA: TGTGCCAGCAGCTGGGGAGGAGGCACAGATACGCAGTATTTT. This translates into CASSWGGGTDTQYF. Supplemented by reference TRBV7-9 and TRBJ2-3, the full variable domain reads DTGVSQNPRHKITKRGQNVTFRCDPISEHNRLYWYRQTLGQGPEFLTYFQNEAQLEKSRLLSDRFSAERPKGSFSTLEIQRTEQGDSAMYLCASSWGGGTDTQYFGPGTRLTVL.

CDR3: CASSLGRGAVYEQYF. CDR3 sequence (DNA): TGTGCCAGCAGCTTGGGGCGGGGGGCCGTCTACGAGCAGTACTTC. The chain links TRBV5-4 to TRBJ2-7; 8 nucleotides match TRBD2. Germline V CDR1 and CDR2: SGHNT, YYREEE (reference sequence). This CDR3 region has 15 residues. The V and J ends lost 0 bases and 3 bases, in that order; junction bases with no gene match: 5.